The 25 T cell receptor beta chains below all came from one sample that was sequenced in a study of T cells in localized non-small cell lung cancer. The method was immunoSEQ multiplex PCR; TCRdb's version includes in-frame clones alone and lacks a portion of them. The repertoire holds about 11,000 clones, with roughly nine tenths as singletons. Sequences were derived from peripheral blood, sampled before any cancer treatment. These receptors were taken from a male donor at least 60 years old with stage III lung adenocarcinoma.

The chain has TRBV27 and TRBJ1-1; 9 bases align to TRBD1. The CDR3 totals 15 residues. CDR1 MNHEY and CDR2 SMNVEV come from the germline V gene (reference sequence). The V segment lost 5 bases and the J segment 11 bases; nucleotides outside the gene matches: 15. CDR3 in amino acids: CASSPRGTGSSQAFF. The CDR3 nucleotides read TGTGCCAGCAGTCCACGCGGGACAGGGTCGAGTCAGGCTTTCTTT.

The J gene is TRBJ1-2, the V gene TRBV5-1, with a weak D call TRBD1 (6 bases). CDR1 and CDR2 from the germline V gene are SGHRS and YFSETQ. Between the trimmed V and J ends, which lost 0 bases and 4 bases, there was a span of 19 bases. There are 17 residues in the CDR3. CDR3 nucleotide sequence: TGCGCCAGCAGCTTGGCCGGGGGCCAAATAGGCGGCTATGGCTACACCTTC. Amino acids: CASSLAGGQIGGYGYTF.

The rearrangement joins TRBV5-1 to TRBJ1-2; no firm D call. CDR3 length: 13 residues. Per the germline V gene, CDR1 is SGHRS and CDR2 is YFSETQ. Trimming stripped 4 bases from V and 5 bases from J, with 12 bases between. The CDR3 loop is CASSPDLIYGYTF. CDR3 nucleotide sequence: TGCGCCAGCAGCCCAGACCTCATTTATGGCTACACCTTC. The full variable domain, its missing parts supplied by reference TRBV5-1 and TRBJ1-2, is KAGVTQTPRYLIKTRGQQVTLSCSPISGHRSVSWYQQTPGQGLQFLFEYFSETQRNKGNFPGRFSGRQFSNSRSEMNVSTLELGDSALYLCASSPDLIYGYTFGSGTRLTVV.

CDR3 protein: CSGERASSGTEAFF. CDR3 nucleotides: TGCAGCGGCGAAAGGGCAAGCTCGGGGACTGAAGCTTTCTTT. This rearrangement joins TRBV29-1 to TRBJ1-1; D unclear. Per the germline V gene, CDR1 is SQVTM and CDR2 is ANQGSEA. The germline V and J ends were trimmed by 7 bases and 5 bases, with 20 bases remaining between them. This CDR3 comprises 14 residues.

The chain links TRBV19 to TRBJ2-3; D may be TRBD1 (5 bases). The CDR3 sequence is 15 residues long. CDR1 is LNHDA, CDR2 SQIVND, per germline (reference sequence). V was cut by 6 bases and J by 7 bases, with 20 bases left in between. This CDR3 reads CASSSTVGVSNTQYF. For the CDR3, the DNA is TGTGCCAGTAGCTCGACGGTAGGGGTCTCGAATACGCAGTATTTT.

The rearrangement links TRBV7-3 to TRBJ2-3, with 8 bases that match TRBD2. The CDR3 is made up of 14 amino acids. Losses at the gene ends were 5 bases for V and 3 bases for J; bases not matched to a gene: 4. Germline values: CDR1 SGHTA, CDR2 FQGTGA. CDR3 in amino acids: CASSPGRGTDTQYF. In DNA, the CDR3 is TGTGCCAGCAGCCCCGGGAGGGGGACAGATACGCAGTATTTT.

The V call is TRBV18, the J call TRBJ2-1, with 9 nucleotides matching TRBD2. CDR3 length: 14 amino acids. The V gene end was trimmed by 1 base and the J gene end by 10 bases; junction bases not matched to a gene: 5. Germline assignment: CDR1 KGHSH and CDR2 LQKENI. CDR3 nucleotide sequence: TGTGCCAGCTCACCACAACCTAGCGGGAACGAGCAGTTCTTC. It is translated as CASSPQPSGNEQFF.

The V and J genes are TRBV6-1 and TRBJ2-5, with D tentatively TRBD1 or TRBD2 (7 bases each). CDR3 length equals 13 residues. The V end lost 6 bases, the J end lost 5 bases, and 13 bases lay between the germline ends. The germline V gene has CDR1 MNHNS and CDR2 SASEGT. DNA for the CDR3: TGTGCCAGCAGCTTCAGGGGGGGGGAGACCCAGTACTTC. Translated: CASSFRGGETQYF.

The V and J genes are TRBV2 and TRBJ2-5; 13 bases line up with TRBD2. Germline V gives CDR1 SNHLY, CDR2 FYNNEI. The CDR3 runs to 16 residues. Losses at the gene ends were 6 bases for V and 0 bases for J; bases not matched to a gene: 4. The CDR3 sequence is CASRALAGGDQETQYF. DNA of the CDR3: TGTGCCAGCAGGGCACTAGCGGGAGGGGACCAAGAGACCCAGTACTTC. Full variable domain (outside the CDR3, taken from reference TRBV2 and TRBJ2-5): EPEVTQTPSHQVTQMGQEVILRCVPISNHLYFYWYRQILGQKVEFLVSFYNNEISEKSEIFDDQFSVERPDGSNFTLKIRSTKLEDSAMYFCASRALAGGDQETQYFGPGTRLLVL.

V is TRBV5-1 and J is TRBJ2-7; D perhaps matches TRBD1 (5 bases). This CDR3 has 15 amino acids. Germline assignment: CDR1 SGHRS and CDR2 YFSETQ. V lost 0 bases to trimming and J lost 0 bases, with 10 bases between them. The CDR3 loop is CASSLGHRNSYEQYF. The DNA for the CDR3 is TGCGCCAGCAGCTTGGGACACAGGAACTCCTACGAGCAGTACTTC.

The genes are TRBV13 and TRBJ2-5; 12 positions agree with TRBD2. This CDR3 is 16 amino acids long. V lost 2 bases to trimming and J lost 4 bases; unmatched junction nucleotides: 5. From germline, CDR1 is PRHDT and CDR2 FYEKMQ (reference sequence). This CDR3 reads CASSLRLAGEGETQYF. The CDR3 nucleotides read TGTGCCAGCAGCTTAAGACTAGCGGGAGAGGGAGAGACCCAGTACTTC.

This chain joins TRBV19 and TRBJ1-1; possibly TRBD1 for D (5 bases). The CDR3 spans 13 residues. Germline V lookup: CDR1 LNHDA, CDR2 SQIVND (reference sequence). V lost 5 bases and J 3 bases, leaving 10 bases between the germline ends. CDR3 in DNA: TGTGCCAGTAGTCTTTTGGGGGACACTGAAGCTTTCTTT. Its translation: CASSLLGDTEAFF.

The CDR3 nucleotides are TGTGCCAGCAGTTTATCGGGCCTAGGTACGGGCGAGCAGTACTTC. This codes for CASSLSGLGTGEQYF. The chain has TRBV28 and TRBJ2-7; D ambiguous. The CDR3 spans 15 residues. With 1 base removed from V and 6 bases from J, the gap between germline ends came to 16 bases. Germline assignment: CDR1 MDHEN and CDR2 SYDVKM.

This clone was observed a few times. The rearrangement joins TRBV23-1 to TRBJ2-2, with a tentative D call TRBD1 (5 bases). TRBV23-1 has ORF status, its function being uncertain. The CDR3 is 20 amino acids. The ends were cut back, 2 bases at V and 0 bases at J, with 22 bases in the middle. The CDR3 reads CASSQIGHFRVRPNTGELFF. CDR3 DNA: TGCGCCAGCAGTCAAATCGGACACTTCAGGGTACGCCCGAACACCGGGGAGCTGTTTTTT.

This clone occurred a few times. The chain uses TRBV30 and TRBJ2-5; D not resolved. The germline V gene has CDR1 GTSNPN and CDR2 SVGIG (reference sequence). With 0 bases removed from V and 5 bases from J, the gap between germline ends came to 13 bases. CDR3 length: 14 residues. CDR3 DNA sequence: TGTGCCTGGAGTGTAGTGGGAACGCGGGAGACCCAGTACTTC. As protein: CAWSVVGTRETQYF. The complete variable domain, with remaining parts taken from reference TRBV30 and TRBJ2-5, reads SQTIHQWPATLVQPVGSPLSLECTVEGTSNPNLYWYRQAAGRGLQLLFYSVGIGQISSEVPQNLSASRPQDRQFILSSKKLLLSDSGFYLCAWSVVGTRETQYFGPGTRLLVL.

The V and J genes are TRBV28 and TRBJ2-1; 8 bases line up with TRBD2. The CDR3 sequence is 16 residues long. Germline V CDR1 and CDR2: MDHEN, SYDVKM. V shed 6 bases and J 7 bases; nucleotides not matched to a gene: 14. CDR3 coding DNA: TGTGCCAGCAGACCTTTAGCGGTCCCGGGAGGGAATGAGCAGTTCTTC. Translating gives CASRPLAVPGGNEQFF.

The chain combines TRBV28 with TRBJ2-7, with a possible D match to TRBD1 (5 bases). Trimming removed 6 bases at V and 5 bases at J, with 17 bases between. The CDR3 spans 14 residues. In germline, CDR1 is MDHEN, CDR2 SYDVKM. CDR3 residues: CASSPLTVGNEQYF. Here the CDR3 DNA reads TGTGCCAGCAGCCCTTTGACAGTCGGAAACGAGCAGTACTTC.

The chain links TRBV29-1 to TRBJ2-5; TRBD2 agrees at 7 bases. V gave up 6 bases and J gave up 5 bases; unmatched junction bases: 3. The CDR3 spans 11 residues. Germline V gives CDR1 SQVTM, CDR2 ANQGSEA. CDR3 nucleotide sequence: TGCAGCGTACTAGCGTGGGAGACCCAGTACTTC. Translated, it gives CSVLAWETQYF. The full variable domain, in which reference TRBV29-1 and TRBJ2-5 provide the parts outside the CDR3, is SAVISQKPSRDICQRGTSLTIQCQVDSQVTMMFWYRQQPGQSLTLIATANQGSEATYESGFVIDKFPISRPNLTFSTLTVSNMSPEDSSIYLCSVLAWETQYFGPGTRLLVL.

The chain links TRBV6-5 to TRBJ1-5, with D possibly being TRBD1 (6 bases). The germline V and J ends were trimmed by 4 bases and 5 bases, with 9 bases remaining between them. The length of the CDR3 is 13 residues. Per germline, CDR1 MNHEY and CDR2 SVGAGI. The CDR3, as DNA: TGTGCCAGCAGTTCGGACAGCTATCAGCCCCAGCATTTT. The encoded protein is CASSSDSYQPQHF.

This rearrangement joins TRBV6-4 to TRBJ2-1; 9 bases line up with TRBD2. The germline V gene encodes CDR1 MRHNA and CDR2 SNTAGT. This CDR3 is 15 amino acids long. The ends lost 2 bases at V and 7 bases at J; junction bases unmatched: 6. The CDR3 DNA reads as TGTGCCAGCAGTGACGGGTCTAGCGGGGCTAATGAGCAGTTCTTC. Its translation is CASSDGSSGANEQFF.

V usage is TRBV7-6 and J usage is TRBJ2-1; 7 bases agree with TRBD2. This CDR3 spans 12 amino acids. Germline V gene sequence: CDR1 SGHVS, CDR2 FNYEAQ. With 5 bases clipped from V and 10 bases from J, the junction kept 5 bases outside the gene matches. CDR3 in amino acids: CASSTGLGEQFF. CDR3 sequence (DNA): TGTGCCAGCAGCACCGGACTAGGCGAGCAGTTCTTC.

This chain connects TRBV6-5 to TRBJ2-7, with 8 nucleotides matching TRBD1. The length of the CDR3 is 15 residues. Looked up from germline, CDR1 is MNHEY and CDR2 is SVGAGI. V lost 0 bases, J lost 6 bases, and 7 bases stayed unmatched. Written as DNA, the CDR3 is TGTGCCAGCAGTTACTCGGGCAGGGGGCGCGCCGAGCAGTACTTC. Protein product: CASSYSGRGRAEQYF.

The chain carries TRBV19 and TRBJ2-2; D is perhaps TRBD1 (5 bases). Looked up from germline, CDR1 is LNHDA and CDR2 is SQIVND (reference sequence). The CDR3 contains 17 residues. Trimming took off 7 bases at V and 0 bases at J, with 18 bases between the two ends. Written as DNA, the CDR3 is TGTGCCAGTAAGGGGTCATTGGGCAAACCGAACACCGGGGAGCTGTTTTTT. It encodes CASKGSLGKPNTGELFF.

This rearrangement joins TRBV5-1 to TRBJ2-3; TRBD1 might be the D (6 bases). The germline gives CDR1 SGHRS, CDR2 YFSETQ. V was pared by 4 bases and J by 0 bases, with 15 bases between. This CDR3 comprises 16 residues. CDR3 DNA sequence: TGCGCCAGCAGCCCAACAGGGATCCGAAGCACAGATACGCAGTATTTT. This sequence encodes CASSPTGIRSTDTQYF.

This chain joins TRBV29-1 and TRBJ2-1, with TRBD2 as a possible D gene (6 bases). Trimming left V 3 bases short and J 7 bases short, with 16 bases between. Germline lookup yields CDR1 SQVTM and CDR2 ANQGSEA. The CDR3 runs 14 residues. CDR3 nucleotides: TGCAGCGTTGATCGTAGCGGCAAGAGGAATGAGCAGTTCTTC. It yields the protein CSVDRSGKRNEQFF.